Given below is one T cell receptor (beta chain) in context. This clonotype was observed many times. The antigen it recognizes is unknown. No base-level quality is on record; no much larger clone is a single base apart. The data belong to a study of breast tumors, draining lymph nodes, adjacent tissues (dated by TCRdb to the mid-2010s). Regarding the complete study: In breast cancer patients, the study compared the TCR beta repertoires of tumor, adjacent nontumor tissue and axillary lymph nodes. The study was designed to assess the relationships and possible T-cell exchange between tumor, surrounding tissue and draining lymph node repertoires in human breast cancer.

The lymph node samples were taken from the axillary draining lymph nodes of breast cancer patients. The sequencer was an Illumina HiSeq 2000. TCR beta chain libraries were generated by multiplex PCR amplification. The amplified TCR beta chain products were analyzed by high-throughput sequencing. Clones were called with MiXCR by TCRdb after fastp trimmed the public reads at Q25, and only in-frame beta chains were retained. Each CDR3 protein gets just one entry, which takes the most common genes and DNA from the rows behind it. This sample has 150,000 to 200,000 distinct CDR3 sequences in its table, and 25% to 40% of those were observed once. The ten largest make up around 4.5% of the sample. Broader findings and caveats from the paper: The conclusion that tumor T cells originate in lymph nodes was framed as consistent with a hypothesis rather than directly demonstrated. Tumor T-cell repertoires showed less diversity than lymph node repertoires and more diversity than nontumor tissue repertoires, and tumor T-cell repertoires showed preferential V and J gene usage. Tumor and nontumor tissue repertoires were significantly more similar in luminal-like than in basal-like breast cancer. A scenario in which most tumor T cells derive from the lymph node and then expand within tumor tissue was judged to be consistent with the data.

The sequenced material came from axillary lymph node tissue. The origin of this receptor is a female donor with breast cancer. Some clones in this sample may be carry-over from other donors' samples.

The DNA is as follows: TGTGCCAGTAAACTAGCGGGGGAAGATACGCAGTATTTT. Its coded protein is CASKLAGEDTQYF. Rearrangement joined TRBV28 to TRBJ2-3; 11 nucleotides in the junction match TRBD2. Trimming takes 9 bases off V and 5 bases off J; junction bases not matched to a gene: 4. The CDR3 measures 13 amino acids from cysteine to phenylalanine. The sequence is cut down to CDR3 DNA, 39 bases in frame from base 1. The germline V gene sets CDR1 to MDHEN and CDR2 to SYDVKM.